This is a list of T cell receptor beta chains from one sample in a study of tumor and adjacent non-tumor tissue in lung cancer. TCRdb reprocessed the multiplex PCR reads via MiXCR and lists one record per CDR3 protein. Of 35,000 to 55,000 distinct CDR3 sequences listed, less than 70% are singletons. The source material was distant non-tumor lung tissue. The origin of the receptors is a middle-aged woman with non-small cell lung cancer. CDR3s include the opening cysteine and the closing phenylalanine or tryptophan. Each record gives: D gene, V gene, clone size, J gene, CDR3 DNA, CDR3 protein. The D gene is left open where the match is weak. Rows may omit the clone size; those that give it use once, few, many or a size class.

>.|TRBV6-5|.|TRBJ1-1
TGTGCTAGCAGCAATGGGCCATCTCAAGGAGCTTTCTTT
CASSNGPSQGAFF
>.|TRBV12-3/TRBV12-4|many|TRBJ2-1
TGTGCCAGTCAGTATAGGGCAGAACACAATGAGCAGTTCTTC
CASQYRAEHNEQFF
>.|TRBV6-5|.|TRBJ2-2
TGTGCCAGCAGTTACACAAGAGCCGGGGAGCTGTCTTTT
CASSYTRAGELSF
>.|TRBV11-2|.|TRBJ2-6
TGTGCCAGCAGCTGGTCAGATCTCTCTGGGGTCAACGTCCTGAGTTTC
CASSWSDLSGVNVLSF
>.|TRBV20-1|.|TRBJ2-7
TGCAGTGCTAGAAACCTAGCGCTGAGCTCCTACGAGCAGTACTTC
CSARNLALSSYEQYF
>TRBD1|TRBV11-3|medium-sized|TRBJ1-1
TGTGCCAGCAGCTTCAGGGACAGAAACACTGAAGCTTTCTTT
CASSFRDRNTEAFF
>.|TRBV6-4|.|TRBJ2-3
TGTGCCAGCAGTGACTCCCTAAGGGGCACAGATACGCAGTATTTT
CASSDSLRGTDTQYF
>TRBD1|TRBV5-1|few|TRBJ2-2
TGCGCCAGCAGCTTGCAACAGGGGTACACCGGGGAGCTGTTTTTT
CASSLQQGYTGELFF
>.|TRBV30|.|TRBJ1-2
TGTGCCTGGAGTGGCGGGTGGATGGGCTACACCTTC
CAWSGGWMGYTF
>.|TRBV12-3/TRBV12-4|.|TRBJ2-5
TGTGCCAGCAGTTTAACCAACAGGGAAGAGACCCAGTGCTTC
CASSLTNREETQCF
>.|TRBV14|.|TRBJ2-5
TGTGTCAGCAGCCGGACGATACAAGAAACCCAGTACTTC
CVSSRTIQETQYF
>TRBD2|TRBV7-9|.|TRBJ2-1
TGTGCCAGCAGCAATGAAGGTTACTCGAGCGGGGGGGCCAATGAGCAGTTCTTC
CASSNEGYSSGGANEQFF
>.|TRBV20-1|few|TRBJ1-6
TGCAGTGCCAGGGGCCGGACGGCTTATAATTCACCCCTCCACTTT
CSARGRTAYNSPLHF
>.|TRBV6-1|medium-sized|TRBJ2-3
TGTGCCAGCAGTGAAGGGACCCCAGATACGCAGTATTTT
CASSEGTPDTQYF
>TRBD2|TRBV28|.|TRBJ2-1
TGTGCCAGCAGTACACTAGCGGCTTACATTGAGCAGTTCTTC
CASSTLAAYIEQFF
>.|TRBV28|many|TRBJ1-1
TGTGCCAGCAGAACGGCGGGGAGGACTGAAGCTTTCTTT
CASRTAGRTEAFF
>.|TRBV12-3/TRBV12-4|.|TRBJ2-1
TGTGCCCGCACCTCAGAGGTCGGGGGTTGGGAACAGTTCTTC
CARTSEVGGWEQFF
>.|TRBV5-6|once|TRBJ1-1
TGTGCCAGTAGCTGGCGGGCCACAAGCACTGAAGCTCTCTTT
CASSWRATSTEALF
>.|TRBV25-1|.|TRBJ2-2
TGTGCCAGCAGTGAAGCCCTTCTACCGACAAACACCGGGGAGCTGTTTTTT
CASSEALLPTNTGELFF
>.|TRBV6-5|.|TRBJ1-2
TGTACCAACAGTTACAGGGCAGGGTCTGACTATGGCTACACCTTC
CTNSYRAGSDYGYTF
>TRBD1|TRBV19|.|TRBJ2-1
TGTGCCAGTAGTGCCTGGGACAGCATCCTTTCCTACAATGAGCAGTTCTTC
CASSAWDSILSYNEQFF
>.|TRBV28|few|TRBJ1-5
TGTGCCAGCAGTTTACTAGCCGGGTCTCAGCCCCAGCATTTT
CASSLLAGSQPQHF
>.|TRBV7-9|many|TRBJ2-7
TGTGCCAGCAGCTTGGTCAGTTCCTACGAGCAGTACTTC
CASSLVSSYEQYF
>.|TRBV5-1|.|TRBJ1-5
TGCGCCAGCAGGTTGGAAGGAGGGGCGCATCAGCCCCAGCATTTT
CASRLEGGAHQPQHF
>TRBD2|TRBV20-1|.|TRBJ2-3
TGCAGTGCAACAGGGACTAGCGGGGGGGCTACTCCGGATACGCAGTATTTT
CSATGTSGGATPDTQYF
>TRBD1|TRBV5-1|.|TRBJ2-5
TGCGCCAGAAGCTACAGGGGCCCCGAAGGGACCCAGTACTTC
CARSYRGPEGTQYF
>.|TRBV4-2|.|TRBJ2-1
TGTGCCAGCAGCCAAGGGACTACCGGGGATATAAATGAGCAGTTTTTC
CASSQGTTGDINEQFF
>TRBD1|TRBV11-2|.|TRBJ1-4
TGTGCCAACAGCTCGGGACAGGGCTATGAAAAACTGTTTTTC
CANSSGQGYEKLFF
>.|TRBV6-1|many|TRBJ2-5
TGTGCCAGCAGGAACCTGGAGACCCAGTACTTC
CASRNLETQYF
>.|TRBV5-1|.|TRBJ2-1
TGTGCCAGCAGCACTGGACAGTACTACGATGAGCAGTTCTTC
CASSTGQYYDEQFF